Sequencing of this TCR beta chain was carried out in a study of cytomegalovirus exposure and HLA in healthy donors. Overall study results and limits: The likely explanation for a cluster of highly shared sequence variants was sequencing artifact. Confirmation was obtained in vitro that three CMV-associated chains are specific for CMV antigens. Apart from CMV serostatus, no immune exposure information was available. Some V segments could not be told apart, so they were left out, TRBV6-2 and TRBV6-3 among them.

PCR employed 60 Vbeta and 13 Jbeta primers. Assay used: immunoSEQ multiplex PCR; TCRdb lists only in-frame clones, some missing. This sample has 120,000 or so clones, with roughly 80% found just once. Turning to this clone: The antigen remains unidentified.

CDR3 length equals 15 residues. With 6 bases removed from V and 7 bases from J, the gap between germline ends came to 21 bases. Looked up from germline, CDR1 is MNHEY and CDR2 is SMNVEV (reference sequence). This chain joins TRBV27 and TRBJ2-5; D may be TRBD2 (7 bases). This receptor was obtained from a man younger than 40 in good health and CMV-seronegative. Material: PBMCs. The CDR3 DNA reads TGTGCCAGCAGCTACTTAGGGGGGGCCGCAGGGACCCAGTACTTC. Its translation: CASSYLGGAAGTQYF.